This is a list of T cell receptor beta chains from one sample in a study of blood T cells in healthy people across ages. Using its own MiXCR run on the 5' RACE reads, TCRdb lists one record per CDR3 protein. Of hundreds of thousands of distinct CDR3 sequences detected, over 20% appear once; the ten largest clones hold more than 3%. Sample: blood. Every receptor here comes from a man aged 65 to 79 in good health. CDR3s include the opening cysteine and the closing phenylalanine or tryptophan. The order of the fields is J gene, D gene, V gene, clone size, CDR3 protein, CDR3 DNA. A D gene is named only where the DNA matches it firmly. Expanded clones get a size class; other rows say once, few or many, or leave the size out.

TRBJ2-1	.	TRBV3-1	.	CASSQVPLEQFF	TGTGCCAGCAGCCAAGTACCCCTTGAGCAGTTCTTC
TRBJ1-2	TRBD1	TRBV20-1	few	CSAQEVGQGLYGYTF	TGCAGTGCCCAAGAAGTCGGACAGGGCCTCTATGGCTACACCTTC
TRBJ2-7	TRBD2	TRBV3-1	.	CASSGPGLAAEQYF	TGTGCCAGCAGCGGACCAGGACTAGCTGCCGAGCAGTACTTC
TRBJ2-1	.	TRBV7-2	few	CASSFSHNEQFF	TGTGCCAGCAGCTTCAGCCACAATGAGCAGTTCTTC
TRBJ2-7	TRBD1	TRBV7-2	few	CASSLVEWAGQESSYEQYF	TGTGCCAGCAGCTTAGTGGAGTGGGCGGGACAGGAGAGCTCCTACGAGCAGTACTTC
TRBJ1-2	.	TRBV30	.	CAWSVGTTSGMTF	TGTGCCTGGAGTGTAGGGACCACGTCCGGTATGACCTTC
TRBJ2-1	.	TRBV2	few	CASSAGAGASYNEQFF	TGTGCCAGCAGTGCGGGGGCGGGAGCCTCCTACAATGAGCAGTTCTTC
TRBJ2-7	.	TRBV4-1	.	CASSQDYPDEQYF	TGCGCCAGCAGCCAAGATTACCCCGACGAGCAGTACTTC
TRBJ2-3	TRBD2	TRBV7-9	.	CASSSGISGRTATLFPQYF	TGTGCCAGCAGCTCAGGGATTAGCGGGAGAACTGCCACCCTATTTCCGCAGTATTTT
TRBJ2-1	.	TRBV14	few	CASSQEIRLGTGAFWNEQFF	TGTGCCAGCAGCCAAGAAATACGATTGGGGACTGGAGCTTTCTGGAATGAGCAGTTCTTC
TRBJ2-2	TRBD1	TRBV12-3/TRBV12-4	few	CASSVTQGPSNTGELFF	TGTGCCAGCAGTGTCACACAGGGGCCATCGAACACCGGGGAGCTGTTTTTT
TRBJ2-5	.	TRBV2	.	CASRERNGQETQYF	TGTGCCAGCCGCGAGCGGAATGGTCAAGAGACCCAGTACTTC
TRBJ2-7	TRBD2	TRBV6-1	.	CASRPIAGGPTYEQYF	TGTGCCAGCAGACCAATAGCGGGAGGGCCGACCTACGAGCAGTACTTC
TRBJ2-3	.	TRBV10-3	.	CAISEGEVSTDTQYF	TGTGCCATCAGTGAGGGTGAGGTTAGCACAGATACGCAGTATTTT
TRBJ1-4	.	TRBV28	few	CASSFLAGGSEKLFF	TGTGCCAGCAGTTTTTTGGCCGGGGGTAGTGAAAAACTGTTTTTT
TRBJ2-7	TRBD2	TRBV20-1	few	CSATTTSGMVFPENYEQYF	TGCAGTGCTACCACGACTAGCGGGATGGTTTTCCCGGAGAATTACGAGCAGTACTTC